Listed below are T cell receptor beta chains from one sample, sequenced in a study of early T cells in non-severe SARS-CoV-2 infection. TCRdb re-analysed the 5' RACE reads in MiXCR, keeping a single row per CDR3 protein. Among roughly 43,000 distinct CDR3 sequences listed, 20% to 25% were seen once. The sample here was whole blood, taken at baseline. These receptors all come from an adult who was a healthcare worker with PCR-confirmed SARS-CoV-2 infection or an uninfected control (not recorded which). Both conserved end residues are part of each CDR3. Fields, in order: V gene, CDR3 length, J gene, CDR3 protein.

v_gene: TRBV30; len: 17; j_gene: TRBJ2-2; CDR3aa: CAWSVLYNREDTGELFF
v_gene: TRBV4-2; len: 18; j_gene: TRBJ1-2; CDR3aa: CASSQDLAGDQSYYGYTF
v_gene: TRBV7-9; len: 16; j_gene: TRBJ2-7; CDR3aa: CASSLAYGDKGYEQYF
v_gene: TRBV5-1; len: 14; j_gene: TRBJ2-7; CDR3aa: CASSLGTGWYEQYF
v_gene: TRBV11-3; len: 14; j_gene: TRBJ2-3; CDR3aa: CASSSKTSTDTQYF
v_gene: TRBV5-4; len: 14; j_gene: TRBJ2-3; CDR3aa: CASSQSTATNTQYF
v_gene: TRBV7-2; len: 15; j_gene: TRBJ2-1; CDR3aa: CASSLAYSSYNEQFF
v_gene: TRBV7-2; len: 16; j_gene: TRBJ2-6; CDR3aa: CASSLGWGPGANVLTF
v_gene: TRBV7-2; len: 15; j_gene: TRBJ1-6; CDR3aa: CASSLGRGRSSPLHF
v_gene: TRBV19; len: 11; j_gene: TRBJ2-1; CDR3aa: CASSAIDEQFF
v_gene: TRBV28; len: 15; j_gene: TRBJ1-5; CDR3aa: CASSPGGQSHQPQHF
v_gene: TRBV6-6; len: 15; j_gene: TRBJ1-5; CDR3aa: CASRVDRASNQPQHF
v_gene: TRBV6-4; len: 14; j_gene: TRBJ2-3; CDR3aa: CASSAQTSADTQYF
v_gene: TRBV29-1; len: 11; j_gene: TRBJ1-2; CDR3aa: CSVATALGYTF
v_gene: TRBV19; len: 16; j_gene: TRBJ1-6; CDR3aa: CASRKDGSSYNSPLHF
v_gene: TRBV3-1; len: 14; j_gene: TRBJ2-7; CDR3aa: CASSQGLTDYEQYF
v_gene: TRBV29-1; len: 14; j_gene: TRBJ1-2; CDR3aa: CSVGGTGTGDGYTF
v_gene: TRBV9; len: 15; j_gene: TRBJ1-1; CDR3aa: CASSVDGGQNTEAFF
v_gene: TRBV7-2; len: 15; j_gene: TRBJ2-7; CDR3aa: CASSGTVKSSYEQYF
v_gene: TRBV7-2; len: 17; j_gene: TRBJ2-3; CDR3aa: CASSLGVSGGRADTQYF
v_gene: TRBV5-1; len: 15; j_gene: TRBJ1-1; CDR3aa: CASSSGLIRGTEAFF
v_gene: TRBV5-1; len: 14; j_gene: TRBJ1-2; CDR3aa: CASSLTQGLGGYTF
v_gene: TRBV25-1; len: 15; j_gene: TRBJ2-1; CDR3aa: CASLGREISYNEQFF
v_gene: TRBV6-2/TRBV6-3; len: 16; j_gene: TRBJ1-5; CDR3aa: CASSYSGGRGNQPQHF
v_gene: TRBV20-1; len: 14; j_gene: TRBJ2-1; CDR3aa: CSAESGGAPNEQFF
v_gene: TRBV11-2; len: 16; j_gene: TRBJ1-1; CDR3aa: CASSKTGAAMNTEAFF
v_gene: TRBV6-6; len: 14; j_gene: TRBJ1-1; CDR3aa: CASLLVTPNTEAFF
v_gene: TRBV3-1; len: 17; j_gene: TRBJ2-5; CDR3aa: CASSQDPGGTTQETQYF
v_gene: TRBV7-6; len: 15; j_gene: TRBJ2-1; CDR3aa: CASSPTGGSYNEQFF
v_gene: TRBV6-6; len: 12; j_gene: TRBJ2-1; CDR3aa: CASGGNYNEQFF
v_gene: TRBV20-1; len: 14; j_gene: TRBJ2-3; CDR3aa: CSATDRGLTDTQYF
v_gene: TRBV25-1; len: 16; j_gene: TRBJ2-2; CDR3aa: CASSERGLIGAGELFF
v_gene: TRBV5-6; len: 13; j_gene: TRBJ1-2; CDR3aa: CASSRISTEGYTF
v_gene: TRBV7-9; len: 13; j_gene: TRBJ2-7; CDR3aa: CASSGTGGNEQYF
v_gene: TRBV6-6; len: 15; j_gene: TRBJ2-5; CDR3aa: CASSYSTAGRETQYF
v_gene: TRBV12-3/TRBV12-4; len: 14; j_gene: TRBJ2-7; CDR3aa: CASSLAGGLYEQYF
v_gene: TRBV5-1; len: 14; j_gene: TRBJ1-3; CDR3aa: CASRTQSSGNTIYF
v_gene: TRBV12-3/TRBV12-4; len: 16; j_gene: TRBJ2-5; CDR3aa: CASSLGEGRPQETQYF
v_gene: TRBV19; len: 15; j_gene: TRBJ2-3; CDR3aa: CASSRFDLFPDTQYF
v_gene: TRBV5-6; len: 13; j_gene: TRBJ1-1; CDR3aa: CASSFTVNTEAFF
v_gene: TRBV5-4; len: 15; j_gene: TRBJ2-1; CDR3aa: CASCPWGDSYNEQFF
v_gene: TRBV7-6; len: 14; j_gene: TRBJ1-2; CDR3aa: CASSSGQLNYGYTF
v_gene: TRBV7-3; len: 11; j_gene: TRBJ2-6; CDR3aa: CASSSTNVLTF